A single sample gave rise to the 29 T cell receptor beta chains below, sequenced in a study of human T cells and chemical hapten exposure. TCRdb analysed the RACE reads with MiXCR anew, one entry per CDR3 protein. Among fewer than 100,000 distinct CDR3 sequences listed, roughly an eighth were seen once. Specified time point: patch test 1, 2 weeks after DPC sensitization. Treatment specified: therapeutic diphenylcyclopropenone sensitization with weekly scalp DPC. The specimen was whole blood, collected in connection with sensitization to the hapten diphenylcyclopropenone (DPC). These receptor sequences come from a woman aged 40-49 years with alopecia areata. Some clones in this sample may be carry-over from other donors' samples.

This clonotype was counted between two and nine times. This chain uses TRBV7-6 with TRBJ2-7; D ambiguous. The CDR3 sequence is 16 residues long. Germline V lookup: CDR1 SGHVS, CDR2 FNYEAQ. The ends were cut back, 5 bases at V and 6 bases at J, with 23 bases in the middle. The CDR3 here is CASSGRFRDTDREQYF. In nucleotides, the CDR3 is TGTGCCAGCAGCGGACGGTTTCGAGACACCGATCGCGAGCAGTACTTC.

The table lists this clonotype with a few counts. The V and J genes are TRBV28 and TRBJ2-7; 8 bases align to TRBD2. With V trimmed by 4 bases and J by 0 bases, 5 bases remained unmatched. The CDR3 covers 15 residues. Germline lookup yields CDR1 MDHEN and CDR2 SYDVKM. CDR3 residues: CASSSQTSVSYEQYF. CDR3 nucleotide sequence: TGTGCCAGCAGTTCCCAGACTAGCGTCTCCTACGAGCAGTACTTC.

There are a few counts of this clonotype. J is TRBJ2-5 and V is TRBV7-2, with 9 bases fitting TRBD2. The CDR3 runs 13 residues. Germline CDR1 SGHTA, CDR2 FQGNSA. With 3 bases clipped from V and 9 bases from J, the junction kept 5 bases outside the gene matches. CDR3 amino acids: CASSFNAGGPQYF. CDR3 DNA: TGTGCCAGCAGCTTTAACGCGGGAGGGCCCCAGTACTTC.

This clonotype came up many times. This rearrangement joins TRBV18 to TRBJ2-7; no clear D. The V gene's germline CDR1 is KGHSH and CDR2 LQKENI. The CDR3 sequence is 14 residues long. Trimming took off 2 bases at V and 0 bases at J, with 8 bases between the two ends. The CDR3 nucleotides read TGTGCCAGCTCACCATCCGATTTCTCCTACGAGCAGTACTTC. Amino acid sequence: CASSPSDFSYEQYF.

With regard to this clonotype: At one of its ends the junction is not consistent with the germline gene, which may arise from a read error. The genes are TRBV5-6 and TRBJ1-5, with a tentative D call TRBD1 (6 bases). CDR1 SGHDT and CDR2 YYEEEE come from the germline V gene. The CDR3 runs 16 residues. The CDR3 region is CASSLGGGLSNQHQHF. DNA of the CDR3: TGTGCCAGCAGCTTGGGTGGGGGGCTCAGCAATCAGCACCAGCATTTT.

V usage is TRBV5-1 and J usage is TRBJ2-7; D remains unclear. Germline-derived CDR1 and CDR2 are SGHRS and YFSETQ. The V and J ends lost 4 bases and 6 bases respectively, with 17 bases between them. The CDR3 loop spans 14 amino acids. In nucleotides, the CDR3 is TGCGCCAGCAGCCTCGACCCCATGATGGCCGAGCAGTACTTC. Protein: CASSLDPMMAEQYF.

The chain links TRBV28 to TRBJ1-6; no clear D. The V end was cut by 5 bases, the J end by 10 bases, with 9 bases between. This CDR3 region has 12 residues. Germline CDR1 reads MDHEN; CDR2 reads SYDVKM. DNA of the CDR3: TGTGCCAGCAGTGAAAACGGATCACCCCTCCACTTT. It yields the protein CASSENGSPLHF.

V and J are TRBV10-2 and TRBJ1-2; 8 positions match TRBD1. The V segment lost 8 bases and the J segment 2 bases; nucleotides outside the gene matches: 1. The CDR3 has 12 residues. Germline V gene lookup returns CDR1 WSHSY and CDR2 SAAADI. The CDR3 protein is CASRQGNYGYTF. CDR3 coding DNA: TGCGCCAGCCGACAGGGGAACTATGGCTACACCTTC.

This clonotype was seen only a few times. CDR3 in DNA: TGTGCCATCGGCGACAGGGAAGAGCAGTTCTTC. Residues: CAIGDREEQFF. V and J are TRBV10-3 and TRBJ2-1; 7 bases are shared with TRBD1. V trimming: 8 bases; J trimming: 10 bases; junction bases outside the gene matches: 5. CDR1 ENHRY and CDR2 SYGVKD come from the germline V gene. This CDR3 region has 11 residues.

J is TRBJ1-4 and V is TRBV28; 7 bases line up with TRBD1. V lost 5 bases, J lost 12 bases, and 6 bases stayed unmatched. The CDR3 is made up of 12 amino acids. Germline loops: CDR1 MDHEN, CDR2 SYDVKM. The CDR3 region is CASSTPGQQLFF. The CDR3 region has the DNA TGTGCCAGCAGTACCCCGGGACAGCAACTGTTTTTT. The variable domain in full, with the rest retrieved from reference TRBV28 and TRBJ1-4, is DVKVTQSSRYLVKRTGEKVFLECVQDMDHENMFWYRQDPGLGLRLIYFSYDVKMKEKGDIPEGYSVSREKKERFSLILESASTNQTSMYLCASSTPGQQLFFGSGTQLSVL.

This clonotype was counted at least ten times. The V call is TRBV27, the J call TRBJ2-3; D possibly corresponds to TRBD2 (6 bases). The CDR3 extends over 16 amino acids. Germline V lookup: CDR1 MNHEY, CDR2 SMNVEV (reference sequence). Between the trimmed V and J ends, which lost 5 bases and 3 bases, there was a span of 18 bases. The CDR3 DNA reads TGTGCCAGCAGTCCCCTTCGGGGGACTGATACAGATACGCAGTATTTT. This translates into CASSPLRGTDTDTQYF.

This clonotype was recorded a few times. The CDR3 sequence: CASSPTGTANTGELFF. CDR3 nucleotide sequence: TGTGCCAGCTCACCAACCGGGACAGCCAACACCGGGGAGCTGTTTTTT. The chain links TRBV18 to TRBJ2-2, with TRBD1 matching 7 bases. CDR3 length equals 16 residues. Germline trimming cut 2 bases from V and 2 bases from J; bases unmatched to any gene: 5. The germline gives CDR1 KGHSH, CDR2 LQKENI.

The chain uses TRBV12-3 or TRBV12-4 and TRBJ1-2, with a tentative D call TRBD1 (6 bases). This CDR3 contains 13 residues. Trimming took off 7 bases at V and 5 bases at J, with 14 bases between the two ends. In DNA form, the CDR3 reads TGTGCCAGCACTCGGACAGACTATTATGGCTACACCTTC. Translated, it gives CASTRTDYYGYTF.

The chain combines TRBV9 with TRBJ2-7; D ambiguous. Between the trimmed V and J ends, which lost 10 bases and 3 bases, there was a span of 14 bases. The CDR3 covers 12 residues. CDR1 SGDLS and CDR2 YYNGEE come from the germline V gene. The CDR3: CAPKSQYYEQYF. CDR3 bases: TGTGCCCCCAAGTCCCAATACTACGAGCAGTACTTC.

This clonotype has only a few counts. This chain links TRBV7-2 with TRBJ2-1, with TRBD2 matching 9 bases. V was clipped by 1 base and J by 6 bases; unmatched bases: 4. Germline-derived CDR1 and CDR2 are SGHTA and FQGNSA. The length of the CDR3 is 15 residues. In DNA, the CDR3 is TGTGCCAGCAGCTTAGTGGCTAGCGGGACCAATGAGCAGTTCTTC. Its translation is CASSLVASGTNEQFF.

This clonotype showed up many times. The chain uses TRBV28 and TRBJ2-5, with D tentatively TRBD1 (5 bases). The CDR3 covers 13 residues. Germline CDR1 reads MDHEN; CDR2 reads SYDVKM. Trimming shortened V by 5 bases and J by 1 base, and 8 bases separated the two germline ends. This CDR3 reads CASSRGLQETQYF. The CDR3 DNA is TGTGCCAGCAGTAGGGGCCTCCAAGAGACCCAGTACTTC.

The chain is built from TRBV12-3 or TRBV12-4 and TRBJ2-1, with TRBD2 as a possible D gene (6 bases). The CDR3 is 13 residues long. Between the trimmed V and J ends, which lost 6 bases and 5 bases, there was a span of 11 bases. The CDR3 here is CASSPGVNNEQFF. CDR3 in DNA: TGTGCCAGCAGCCCGGGGGTTAACAATGAGCAGTTCTTC.

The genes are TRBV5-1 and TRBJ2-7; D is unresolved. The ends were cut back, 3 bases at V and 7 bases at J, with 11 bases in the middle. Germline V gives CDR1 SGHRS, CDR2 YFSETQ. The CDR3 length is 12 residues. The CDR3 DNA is TGCGCCAGCAGCTACGGAGAGGAGGAGCAGTACTTC. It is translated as CASSYGEEEQYF.

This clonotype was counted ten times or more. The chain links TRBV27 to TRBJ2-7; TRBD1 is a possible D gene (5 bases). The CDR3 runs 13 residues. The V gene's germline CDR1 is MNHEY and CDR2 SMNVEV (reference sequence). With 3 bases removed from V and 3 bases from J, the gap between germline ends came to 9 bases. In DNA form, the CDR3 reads TGTGCCAGCAGTTTGACAGCTGGCTACGAGCAGTACTTC. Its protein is CASSLTAGYEQYF.

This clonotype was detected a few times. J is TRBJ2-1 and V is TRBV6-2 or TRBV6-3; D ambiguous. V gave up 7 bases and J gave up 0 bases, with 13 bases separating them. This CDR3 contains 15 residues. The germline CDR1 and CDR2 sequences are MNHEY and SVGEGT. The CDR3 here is CASTPRRSSYNEQFF. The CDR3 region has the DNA TGTGCCAGCACCCCGCGGCGGAGCTCCTACAATGAGCAGTTCTTC.

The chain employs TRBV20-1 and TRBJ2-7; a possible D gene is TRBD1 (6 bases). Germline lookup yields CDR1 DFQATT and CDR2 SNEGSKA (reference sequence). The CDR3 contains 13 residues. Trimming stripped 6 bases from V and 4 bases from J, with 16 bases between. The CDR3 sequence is CSAHKRDKYEQYF. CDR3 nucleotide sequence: TGCAGTGCGCACAAACGGGACAAGTACGAGCAGTACTTC.

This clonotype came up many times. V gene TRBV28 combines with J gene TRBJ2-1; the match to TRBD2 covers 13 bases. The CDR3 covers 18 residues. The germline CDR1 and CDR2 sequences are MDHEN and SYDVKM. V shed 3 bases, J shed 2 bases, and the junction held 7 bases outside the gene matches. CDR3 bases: TGTGCCAGCAGTTTCTGGCCAGGACTAGCGGGGGCCTACAATGAGCAGTTCTTC. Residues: CASSFWPGLAGAYNEQFF.

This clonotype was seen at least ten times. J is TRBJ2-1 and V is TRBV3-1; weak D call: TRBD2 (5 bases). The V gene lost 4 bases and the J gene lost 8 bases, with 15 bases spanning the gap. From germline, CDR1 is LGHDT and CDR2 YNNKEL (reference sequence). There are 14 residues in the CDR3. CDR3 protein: CASSRDTRVDEQFF. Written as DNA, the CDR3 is TGTGCCAGCAGCCGAGATACTAGAGTTGATGAGCAGTTCTTC.

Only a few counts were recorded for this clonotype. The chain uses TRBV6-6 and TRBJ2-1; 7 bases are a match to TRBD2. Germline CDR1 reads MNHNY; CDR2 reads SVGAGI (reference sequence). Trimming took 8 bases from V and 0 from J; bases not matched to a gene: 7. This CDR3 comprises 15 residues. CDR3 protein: CASYSSGTSYNEQFF. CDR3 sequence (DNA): TGTGCCAGCTACTCGAGCGGGACCTCCTACAATGAGCAGTTCTTC.

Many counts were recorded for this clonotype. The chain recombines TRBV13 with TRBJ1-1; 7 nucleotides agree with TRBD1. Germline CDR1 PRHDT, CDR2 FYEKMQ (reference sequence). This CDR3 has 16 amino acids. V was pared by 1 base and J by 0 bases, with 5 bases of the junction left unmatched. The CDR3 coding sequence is TGTGCCAGCAGCTTAGAGGGGGCCCTTATGAACACTGAAGCTTTCTTT. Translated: CASSLEGALMNTEAFF.

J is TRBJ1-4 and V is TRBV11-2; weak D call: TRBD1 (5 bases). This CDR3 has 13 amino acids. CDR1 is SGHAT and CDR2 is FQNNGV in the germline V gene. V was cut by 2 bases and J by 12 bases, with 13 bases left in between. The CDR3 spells CASSLQGPPQLFF. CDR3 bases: TGTGCCAGCAGCTTACAGGGTCCTCCCCAACTGTTTTTT.

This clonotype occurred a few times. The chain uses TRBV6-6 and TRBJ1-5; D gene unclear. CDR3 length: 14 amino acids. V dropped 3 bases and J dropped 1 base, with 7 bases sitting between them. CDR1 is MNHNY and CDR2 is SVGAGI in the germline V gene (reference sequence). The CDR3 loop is CASSYSGSNQPQHF. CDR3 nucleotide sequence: TGTGCCAGCAGTTATTCCGGAAGCAATCAGCCCCAGCATTTT.

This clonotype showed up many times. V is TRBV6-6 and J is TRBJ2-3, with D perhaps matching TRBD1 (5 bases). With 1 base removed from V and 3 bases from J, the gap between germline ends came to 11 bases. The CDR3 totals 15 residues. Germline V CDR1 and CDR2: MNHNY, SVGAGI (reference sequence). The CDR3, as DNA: TGTGCCAGCAGTTACTTCGGCGACAGAACAGATACGCAGTATTTT. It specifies CASSYFGDRTDTQYF.

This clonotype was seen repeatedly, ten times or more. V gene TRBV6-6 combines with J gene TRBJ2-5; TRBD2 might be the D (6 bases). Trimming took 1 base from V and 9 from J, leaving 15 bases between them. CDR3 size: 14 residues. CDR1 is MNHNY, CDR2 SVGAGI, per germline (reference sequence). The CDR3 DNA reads TGTGCCAGCAGTTACTTGGGGAGCCGGGGGTCCCAGTACTTC. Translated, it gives CASSYLGSRGSQYF.